One and the same sample provided the 18 T cell receptor beta chains below, sequenced in a study of T cells in Graves' hyperthyroidism and ophthalmopathy. TCR beta CDR3 regions were amplified from RNA. Initially, a first-round RT-PCR of the TCR CDR3 employed the HTBI primer set. TCRdb re-analysed the multiplex PCR reads in MiXCR, keeping a single row per CDR3 protein. The table shows over 250,000 distinct CDR3 sequences, with around 25% occurring only once. The sequenced sample consisted of blood. The source of these receptors is a man in his forties with Graves' hyperthyroidism that later progressed to Graves' ophthalmopathy.

The sample holds many counts of this clonotype. The J gene is TRBJ1-5, the V gene TRBV2, with TRBD1 as a possible D gene (5 bases). Looked up from germline, CDR1 is SNHLY and CDR2 is FYNNEI. The V gene lost 6 bases and the J gene lost 5 bases, with 11 bases spanning the gap. The CDR3 has 13 residues. This CDR3 reads CASRPYRHQPQHF. CDR3 DNA sequence: TGTGCCAGCAGACCGTACAGGCATCAGCCCCAGCATTTT.

This clonotype showed up just once. The chain carries TRBV6-2 or TRBV6-3 and TRBJ1-2; D uncertain. Germline loops: CDR1 MNHEY, CDR2 SVGEGT. This CDR3 region has 16 residues. V was cut by 6 bases and J by 0 bases, with 17 bases left in between. The CDR3 reads CASSHPPGATNYGYTF. CDR3 coding DNA: TGTGCCAGCAGCCACCCCCCGGGAGCTACTAACTATGGCTACACCTTC.

This clonotype was seen repeatedly, ten times or more. This sequence joins TRBV27 and TRBJ2-2, with TRBD1 as a possible D gene (6 bases). Germline loops: CDR1 MNHEY, CDR2 SMNVEV (reference sequence). CDR3 size: 14 residues. Trimming removed 7 bases at V and 8 bases at J, with 17 bases between. The CDR3 nucleotides read TGTGCCAGCACCAAAACAGGGAGAGGTGGGGAGCTGTTTTTT. Amino acid sequence: CASTKTGRGGELFF.

The V and J genes are TRBV12-3 or TRBV12-4 and TRBJ1-1; D perhaps matches TRBD1 (5 bases). V was clipped by 6 bases and J by 4 bases, with 15 bases between them. The length of the CDR3 is 14 residues. The CDR3 loop reads CASSPGREATEAFF. CDR3 sequence (DNA): TGTGCCAGCAGCCCGGGACGGGAGGCCACTGAAGCTTTCTTT.

This clonotype was seen at least ten times. The rearrangement joins TRBV6-2 or TRBV6-3 to TRBJ2-2; D gene uncertain. Germline lookup yields CDR1 MNHEY and CDR2 SVGEGT. The V gene lost 5 bases and the J gene lost 5 bases, with 12 bases spanning the gap. The CDR3 consists of 14 residues. CDR3 coding DNA: TGTGCCAGCAGTCCGTTTTCGGCGACCGGGGAGCTGTTTTTT. Its translation is CASSPFSATGELFF.

This clonotype was picked up many times. This chain connects TRBV12-3 or TRBV12-4 to TRBJ2-7, with TRBD2 identical over 8 bases. The CDR3 totals 15 residues. J was trimmed by 2 bases and V by 5 bases; bases with no gene match: 8. The CDR3 reads CASSDTSGLPYEQYF. The CDR3 coding sequence is TGTGCCAGCAGTGATACTAGCGGCCTCCCCTACGAGCAGTACTTC.

This clonotype showed up many times. The chain uses TRBV7-9 and TRBJ1-3; D perhaps matches TRBD1 (6 bases). This CDR3 spans 14 amino acids. Germline CDR1 and CDR2: SEHNR and FQNEAQ (reference sequence). V was shortened by 5 bases and J by 0 bases, with 8 bases between the two germline ends. As DNA, the CDR3 is TGTGCCAGCAGCGCCAGGGGCTCTGGAAACACCATATATTTT. The encoded protein is CASSARGSGNTIYF.

This clonotype was counted ten times or more. The chain is built from TRBV30 and TRBJ1-5; no reliable D call. Per germline, CDR1 GTSNPN and CDR2 SVGIG (reference sequence). V was shortened by 7 bases and J by 3 bases, with 16 bases between the two germline ends. This CDR3 has 14 amino acids. CDR3 region: CASSGGSPNQPQHF. The CDR3 region has the DNA TGTGCCTCTAGTGGTGGTAGCCCCAATCAGCCCCAGCATTTT. Together with reference TRBV30 and TRBJ1-5, the CDR3 gives the full variable domain: SQTIHQWPATLVQPVGSPLSLECTVEGTSNPNLYWYRQAAGRGLQLLFYSVGIGQISSEVPQNLSASRPQDRQFILSSKKLLLSDSGFYLCASSGGSPNQPQHFGDGTRLSIL.

The V gene is TRBV20-1, the J gene TRBJ1-2, with 8 bases matching TRBD1. Germline trimming cut 6 bases from V and 2 bases from J; bases unmatched to any gene: 5. This CDR3 has 13 residues. Germline V gives CDR1 DFQATT, CDR2 SNEGSKA (reference sequence). CDR3 DNA: TGCAGTGCGAAGCGACAGGGGAACTATGGCTACACCTTC. As protein: CSAKRQGNYGYTF.

At least ten counts were recorded for this clonotype. The V call is TRBV30, the J call TRBJ1-1; D remains unclear. Germline V gene lookup returns CDR1 GTSNPN and CDR2 SVGIG (reference sequence). The V gene lost 4 bases and the J gene lost 0 bases, with 9 bases spanning the gap. The CDR3 is 13 residues long. The CDR3 protein is CAWMMEMNTEAFF. Here the CDR3 DNA reads TGTGCCTGGATGATGGAGATGAACACTGAAGCTTTCTTT.

Many counts were recorded for this clonotype. This rearrangement joins TRBV29-1 to TRBJ2-5; the match to TRBD2 covers 8 bases. The trim removed 7 bases at V and 2 bases at J, leaving 3 bases unmatched. Germline lookup yields CDR1 SQVTM and CDR2 ANQGSEA. CDR3 length equals 12 residues. The CDR3 sequence: CSGGTRQETQYF. The DNA of the CDR3 is TGCAGCGGAGGGACTAGACAAGAGACCCAGTACTTC.

The rearrangement links TRBV28 to TRBJ1-5, with D perhaps TRBD1 (5 bases). The CDR3 has 16 residues. Trimming left V 6 bases short and J 2 bases short, with 17 bases between. The germline V gene has CDR1 MDHEN and CDR2 SYDVKM. This CDR3 is CASSQIRVGGNQPQHF. CDR3 in DNA: TGTGCCAGCAGCCAAATCAGGGTTGGCGGCAATCAGCCCCAGCATTTT.

The chain is built from TRBV5-6 and TRBJ1-1; D unclear. Trimming stripped 4 bases from V and 11 bases from J, with 18 bases between. Germline V CDR1 and CDR2: SGHDT, YYEEEE. There are 13 residues in the CDR3. The CDR3 nucleotides read TGTGCCAGCAGCCGAGCGAAAGGGAGTGGGGCTTTCTTT. It translates to CASSRAKGSGAFF.

This clonotype has at least ten counts. This chain joins TRBV7-3 and TRBJ2-2; possibly TRBD1 or TRBD2 for D (5 bases each). CDR3 size: 15 residues. V was cut by 1 base and J by 3 bases, with 9 bases left in between. The germline V gene has CDR1 SGHTA and CDR2 FQGTGA. The DNA for the CDR3 is TGTGCCAGCAGCTTAAGTGGGACGTACACCGGGGAGCTGTTTTTT. As protein: CASSLSGTYTGELFF.

This clonotype was picked up many times. The V call is TRBV20-1, the J call TRBJ2-5; unclear D gene. Trimming took 6 bases from V and 0 from J, leaving 11 bases between them. Germline loops: CDR1 DFQATT, CDR2 SNEGSKA (reference sequence). This CDR3 comprises 13 residues. CDR3 amino acids: CSAQLGYQETQYF. CDR3 nucleotide sequence: TGCAGTGCCCAGCTGGGGTACCAAGAGACCCAGTACTTC.

The gene calls are TRBV5-1 and TRBJ2-6; 9 bases fit TRBD1. From germline, CDR1 is SGHRS and CDR2 YFSETQ. The trim removed 4 bases at V and 0 bases at J, leaving 8 bases unmatched. The CDR3 has 18 amino acids. CDR3 nucleotides: TGCGCCAGCAGCAGGGGACAGGGATTCCTCTCTGGGGCCAACGTCCTGACTTTC. It specifies CASSRGQGFLSGANVLTF.

This clonotype was found many times. This chain joins TRBV15 and TRBJ2-7; 7 bases map to TRBD1. Germline CDR1 LNHNV, CDR2 YYDKDF (reference sequence). This CDR3 has 16 residues. V was pared by 0 bases and J by 2 bases, with 7 bases of the junction left unmatched. The CDR3 spells CATSRDLTGAAYEQYF. The CDR3 DNA reads TGTGCCACCAGCAGAGATCTCACAGGGGCAGCCTACGAGCAGTACTTC.

The table lists this clonotype with many counts. As DNA, the CDR3 is TGTGCCAGCAGTTTTAGCCGGTCCCCCAATCAGCCCCAGCATTTT. Its translation: CASSFSRSPNQPQHF. V and J are TRBV27 and TRBJ1-5; D remains unclear. This CDR3 region has 15 residues. Trimming removed 3 bases from V and 3 bases from J, with 12 bases in between. Per the germline V gene, CDR1 is MNHEY and CDR2 is SMNVEV (reference sequence).